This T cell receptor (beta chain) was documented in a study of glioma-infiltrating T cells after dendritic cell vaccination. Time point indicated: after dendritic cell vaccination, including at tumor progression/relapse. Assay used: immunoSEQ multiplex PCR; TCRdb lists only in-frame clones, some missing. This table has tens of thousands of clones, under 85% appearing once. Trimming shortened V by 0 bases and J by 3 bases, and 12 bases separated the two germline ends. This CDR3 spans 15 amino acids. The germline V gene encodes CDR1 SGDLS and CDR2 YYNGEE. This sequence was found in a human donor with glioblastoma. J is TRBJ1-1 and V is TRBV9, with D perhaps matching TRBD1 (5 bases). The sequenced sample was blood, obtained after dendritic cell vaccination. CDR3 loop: CASSVDLGGDTEAFF. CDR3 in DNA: TGTGCCAGCAGCGTAGATCTGGGAGGGGACACTGAAGCTTTCTTT.